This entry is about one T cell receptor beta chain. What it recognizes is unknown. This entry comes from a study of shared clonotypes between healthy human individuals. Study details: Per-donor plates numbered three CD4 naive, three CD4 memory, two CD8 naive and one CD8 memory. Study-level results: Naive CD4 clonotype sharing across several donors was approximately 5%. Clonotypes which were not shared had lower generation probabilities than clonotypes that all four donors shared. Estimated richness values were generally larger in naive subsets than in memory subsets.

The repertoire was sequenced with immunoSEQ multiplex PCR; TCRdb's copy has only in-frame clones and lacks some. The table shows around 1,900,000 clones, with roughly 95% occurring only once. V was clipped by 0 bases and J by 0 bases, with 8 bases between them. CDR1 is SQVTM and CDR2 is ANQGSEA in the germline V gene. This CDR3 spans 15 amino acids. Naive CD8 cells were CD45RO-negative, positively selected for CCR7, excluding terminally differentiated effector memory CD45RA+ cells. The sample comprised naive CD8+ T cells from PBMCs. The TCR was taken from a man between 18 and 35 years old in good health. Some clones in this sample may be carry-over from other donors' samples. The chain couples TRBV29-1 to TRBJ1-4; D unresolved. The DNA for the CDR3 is TGCAGCGTTGAAGACAGATTCACAACTAATGAAAAACTGTTTTTT. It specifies CSVEDRFTTNEKLFF. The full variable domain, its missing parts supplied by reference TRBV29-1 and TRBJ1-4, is SAVISQKPSRDICQRGTSLTIQCQVDSQVTMMFWYRQQPGQSLTLIATANQGSEATYESGFVIDKFPISRPNLTFSTLTVSNMSPEDSSIYLCSVEDRFTTNEKLFFGSGTQLSVL.